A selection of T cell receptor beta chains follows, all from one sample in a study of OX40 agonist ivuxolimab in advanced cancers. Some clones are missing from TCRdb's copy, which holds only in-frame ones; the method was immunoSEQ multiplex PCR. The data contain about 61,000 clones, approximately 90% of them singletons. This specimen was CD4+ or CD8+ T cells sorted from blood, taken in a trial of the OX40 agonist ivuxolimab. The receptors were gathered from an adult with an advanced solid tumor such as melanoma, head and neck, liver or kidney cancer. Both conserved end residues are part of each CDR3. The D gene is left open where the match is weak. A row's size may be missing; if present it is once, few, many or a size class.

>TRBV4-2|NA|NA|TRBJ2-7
CASSQGASSIYEQYF
TGTGCCAGCAGCCAAGGAGCTAGCTCTATCTACGAGCAGTACTTC
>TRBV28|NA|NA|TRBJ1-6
CASSLTGLGTPLHF
TGTGCCAGCAGTTTAACAGGCTTGGGGACACCCCTCCACTTT
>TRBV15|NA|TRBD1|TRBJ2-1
CATSSLDETGAYEQFF
TGTGCCACCAGCAGTTTGGATGAGACAGGGGCTTATGAGCAGTTCTTC
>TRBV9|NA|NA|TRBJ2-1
CASNGVGDNEQFF
TGTGCCAGCAACGGGGTTGGGGACAATGAGCAGTTCTTC
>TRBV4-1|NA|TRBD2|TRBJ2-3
CASSQDTHSGRQTDTQYF
TGCGCCAGCAGCCAAGATACTCACAGCGGGAGGCAAACAGATACGCAGTATTTT
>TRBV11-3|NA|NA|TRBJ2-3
CASSHNREDTQYF
TGTGCCAGCAGCCACAACAGGGAAGATACGCAGTATTTT
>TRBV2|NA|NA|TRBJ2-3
CASSASDTQYF
TGTGCCAGCAGTGCGTCAGATACGCAGTATTTT
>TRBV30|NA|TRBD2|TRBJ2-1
CAWSVGTREWQFF
TGTGCCTGGAGTGTAGGGACTAGAGAATGGCAGTTCTTC
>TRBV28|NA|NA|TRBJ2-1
CASSLLLDLNEQFF
TGTGCCAGCAGTTTACTCTTGGACCTCAATGAGCAGTTCTTC
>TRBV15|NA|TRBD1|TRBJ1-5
CATSLDRVPNQPQHF
TGTGCCACCAGCCTAGACAGGGTCCCCAATCAGCCCCAGCATTTT
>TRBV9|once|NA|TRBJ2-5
CASSSDSKRFWGQETQYF
TGTGCCAGCAGCTCGGACAGTAAGAGATTTTGGGGGCAAGAGACCCAGTACTTC
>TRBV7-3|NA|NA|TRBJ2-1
CASSSDPGVDEQFF
TGTGCCAGCAGCTCCGACCCGGGTGTCGATGAGCAGTTCTTC
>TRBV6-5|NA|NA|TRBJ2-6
CASSYFSSGANVLTF
TGTGCCAGCAGTTACTTCAGCTCTGGGGCCAACGTCCTGACTTTC
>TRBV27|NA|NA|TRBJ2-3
CASSGGDTQYF
TGTGCCAGCAGTGGGGGAGATACGCAGTATTTT
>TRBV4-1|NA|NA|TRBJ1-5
CASSQGALSNQPQHF
TGCGCCAGCAGCCAAGGCGCTTTAAGCAATCAGCCCCAGCATTTT
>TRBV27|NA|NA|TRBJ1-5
CASSHHLGGGGNQPQHF
TGTGCCAGCAGTCATCACTTAGGGGGAGGAGGCAATCAGCCCCAGCATTTT
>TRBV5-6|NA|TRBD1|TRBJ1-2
CASSGTGGSGYTF
TGTGCCAGCAGCGGGACAGGGGGCAGTGGCTACACCTTC